This T cell receptor beta chain was sequenced during a study of technical replicates of blood from a handful of donors. TCRdb keeps only in-frame clones here, not all; method: immunoSEQ multiplex PCR. The sample has 53,000 or so clones, around 93% seen once. This CDR3 has 18 residues. Germline lookup yields CDR1 LGHNA and CDR2 YSLEER. The J segment lost 0 bases and the V segment lost 5 bases, leaving 9 bases of the junction unmatched. The sample taken for sequencing was PBMCs. This chain connects TRBV4-3 to TRBJ2-7; 14 positions match TRBD2. This sequence was found in a human donor in good health. Some clones in this sample may be carry-over from other donors' samples. The CDR3 here is CASSYGLAGGAFSYEQYF. The DNA of the CDR3 is TGCGCCAGCAGCTACGGACTAGCGGGGGGCGCTTTCTCCTACGAGCAGTACTTC.